This TCR beta chain was sequenced during a study of PD-1 blockade in classical Hodgkin lymphoma. The assay was immunoSEQ multiplex PCR, and TCRdb's table has in-frame clones only and misses some. The repertoire holds some 110,000 clones, with roughly nine tenths as singletons. The time point was: cycle 4 day 1 (C4D1), after less than seven weeks of nivolumab. Patients all relapsed after autologous stem cell transplantation, and there was variation in brentuximab vedotin exposure. CDR1 is SEHNR, CDR2 FQNEAQ, per germline (reference sequence). V was clipped by 5 bases and J by 2 bases, with 16 bases between them. The length of the CDR3 is 15 residues.

This TCR was sampled from a human donor with classical Hodgkin lymphoma. The sample consisted of peripheral blood mononuclear cells (PBMCs), taken before the fourth cycle of nivolumab. V gene TRBV7-9 combines with J gene TRBJ2-7; TRBD1 or TRBD2 may be the D gene (6 bases each). As DNA, the CDR3 is TGTGCCAGCAGCCGTTCTGGAGGGGGACCCTACGAGCAGTACTTC. Its protein is CASSRSGGGPYEQYF. The entire variable domain, with the rest obtained from reference TRBV7-9 and TRBJ2-7, is as follows: DTGVSQNPRHKITKRGQNVTFRCDPISEHNRLYWYRQTLGQGPEFLTYFQNEAQLEKSRLLSDRFSAERPKGSFSTLEIQRTEQGDSAMYLCASSRSGGGPYEQYFGPGTRLTVT.